The source of this T cell receptor (beta chain) is a study of T-cell memory formation after mild COVID-19. Study-level results: Contracting CD4+ clones sat mainly in CM and EM; CD8+ in EMRA.

5'RACE primed at constant segments yielded TCR alpha and TCR beta cDNA libraries bearing sample barcodes and UMIs. TCRdb processed the 5' RACE reads anew with MiXCR; each CDR3 protein has one entry. There are under 250,000 distinct CDR3 sequences in the sample; approximately 15% occur only once, and approximately 2.1% lies in the top ten. The V and J ends lost 4 bases and 3 bases, in that order; junction bases with no gene match: 12. The CDR3 length is 18 residues. CDR1 SGHRS and CDR2 YFSETQ come from the germline V gene. This clonotype has a handful of counts. The antigen is undetermined. V gene TRBV5-1 combines with J gene TRBJ2-7; TRBD2 aligns across 14 bases. The sequence was collected from an adult woman who had mild COVID-19 (a few samples of this study predate the infection). Cell type and time point are not known. Material: PBMCs or a T cell subset sorted from them (not recorded which). CDR3 DNA sequence: TGCGCCAGCAGCCTGGGACTAGCGGGGGCCAACCGTTACTACGAGCAGTACTTC. It codes for CASSLGLAGANRYYEQYF.